What follows are 13 T cell receptor beta chains derived from one specimen sequenced in a study of cytotoxic CD8 clonotypes in ibrutinib-treated CLL. Repertoires were generated with immunoSEQ multiplex PCR, while TCRdb's copy carries only in-frame clones and drops some. The table records about 84,000 clones, around 83% of them present only once. The sample was PBMCs, taken before ibrutinib treatment. Every receptor here comes from a human donor with chronic lymphocytic leukemia.

The V gene is TRBV4-2, the J gene TRBJ2-1; 14 positions agree with TRBD2. J gave up 16 bases and V 4 bases, and 6 bases lay outside the gene matches. This CDR3 is 13 amino acids long. CDR1 is LGHNA and CDR2 is YNFKEQ in the germline V gene. The CDR3 region has the DNA TGTGCCAGCAGCCCGGAGACTAGCGGGAGGGGCTTCTTC. Translation gives CASSPETSGRGFF.

The gene calls are TRBV5-1 and TRBJ2-1, with D unclear. The CDR3 contains 11 residues. The V end lost 4 bases, the J end lost 7 bases, and 6 bases lay between the germline ends. Germline V gives CDR1 SGHRS, CDR2 YFSETQ. CDR3: CASSEVNEQFF. CDR3 nucleotide sequence: TGCGCCAGCAGCGAGGTTAATGAGCAGTTCTTC. The whole variable domain, filled in from reference TRBV5-1 and TRBJ2-1, reads KAGVTQTPRYLIKTRGQQVTLSCSPISGHRSVSWYQQTPGQGLQFLFEYFSETQRNKGNFPGRFSGRQFSNSRSEMNVSTLELGDSALYLCASSEVNEQFFGPGTRLTVL.

The chain combines TRBV6-1 with TRBJ2-1; no definite D call. The germline V gene has CDR1 MNHNS and CDR2 SASEGT. V shed 1 base and J shed 2 bases, with 6 bases lying between them. This CDR3 comprises 14 residues. CDR3 amino acids: CASSEDRAYNEQFF. In DNA, the CDR3 is TGTGCCAGCAGTGAAGACCGGGCCTACAATGAGCAGTTCTTC.

The V call is TRBV19, the J call TRBJ1-5; D may be TRBD1 (5 bases). The germline V gene encodes CDR1 LNHDA and CDR2 SQIVND (reference sequence). Trimming took off 7 bases at V and 7 bases at J, with 14 bases between the two ends. The CDR3 has 13 amino acids. The CDR3 DNA reads TGTGCCAGTATGGGGGAGGTCCCCCAGCCCCAGCATTTT. Its translation is CASMGEVPQPQHF.

The chain carries TRBV7-9 and TRBJ2-1, with 10 bases identical to TRBD2. V was clipped by 1 base and J by 5 bases; unmatched bases: 5. The CDR3 has 16 amino acids. Per the germline V gene, CDR1 is SEHNR and CDR2 is FQNEAQ (reference sequence). CDR3: CASSLVLTSGNNEQFF. The CDR3 region has the DNA TGTGCCAGCAGCTTAGTATTAACTAGCGGGAACAATGAGCAGTTCTTC.

CDR3 protein: CASRSQGTQYF. The CDR3 nucleotides are TGTGCCAGCAGATCACAGGGGACCCAGTACTTC. The gene calls are TRBV7-6 and TRBJ2-5, with D possibly matching TRBD1 (6 bases). Per germline, CDR1 SGHVS and CDR2 FNYEAQ. The V end lost 6 bases, the J end lost 7 bases, and 9 bases lay between the germline ends. The CDR3 is 11 residues long.

CDR3 coding DNA: TGTGCCAGCACCTTACGGACAGGGGGGACCCAGTACTTC. Protein: CASTLRTGGTQYF. This rearrangement joins TRBV28 to TRBJ2-5, with 10 bases matching TRBD1. The CDR3 is 13 amino acids. After removal of 7 bases from V and 7 bases from J, the junction contained 6 bases not matched to a gene. The germline V gene has CDR1 MDHEN and CDR2 SYDVKM.

The chain has TRBV25-1 and TRBJ2-7, with D unresolved. V lost 1 base and J 5 bases, leaving 21 bases between the germline ends. The CDR3 spans 17 residues. The germline CDR1 and CDR2 sequences are MGHDK and SYGVNS. CDR3 coding DNA: TGTGCCAGCAGTGAATTTTCTCCCGCTGGTGGATACCACGAGCAGTACTTC. Encoded protein: CASSEFSPAGGYHEQYF.

This chain uses TRBV30 with TRBJ1-2; TRBD1 aligns across 7 bases. With V trimmed by 3 bases and J by 6 bases, 10 bases remained unmatched. Germline lookup yields CDR1 GTSNPN and CDR2 SVGIG (reference sequence). The CDR3 length is 14 residues. DNA of the CDR3: TGTGCCTGGAGGAGACAGGGTATTGGAGATGGCTACACCTTC. Amino acids: CAWRRQGIGDGYTF.

The V gene is TRBV7-9, the J gene TRBJ2-1, with D tentatively TRBD1 (6 bases). There are 16 residues in the CDR3. CDR1 is SEHNR and CDR2 is FQNEAQ in the germline V gene (reference sequence). V lost 2 bases and J 3 bases, leaving 14 bases between the germline ends. The CDR3 spells CASSLLPWTDYNEQFF. The CDR3 nucleotides are TGTGCCAGCAGCTTACTTCCTTGGACAGACTACAATGAGCAGTTCTTC.

This clone was seen only once. The chain recombines TRBV6-1 with TRBJ2-7; 12 bases are shared with TRBD2. V gave up 0 bases and J gave up 5 bases; unmatched junction bases: 8. Germline V gene lookup returns CDR1 MNHNS and CDR2 SASEGT. This CDR3 comprises 17 residues. Written as DNA, the CDR3 is TGTGCCAGCAGTGAAGCGTGGTGGCGGACTAGCGGGAACGAGCAGTACTTC. Amino acid sequence: CASSEAWWRTSGNEQYF.

V and J are TRBV6-1 and TRBJ1-5; D is ambiguous. Between the trimmed V and J ends, which lost 8 bases and 1 base, there was a span of 12 bases. Germline V lookup: CDR1 MNHNS, CDR2 SASEGT. This CDR3 contains 14 residues. For the CDR3, the DNA is TGTGCCAGCCTGACAAAGGGAAGCAATCAGCCCCAGCATTTT. This gives the protein CASLTKGSNQPQHF.

The rearrangement links TRBV28 to TRBJ2-1, with D possibly being TRBD1 (7 bases). Per germline, CDR1 MDHEN and CDR2 SYDVKM. This CDR3 has 16 amino acids. V gave up 1 base and J gave up 7 bases, with 17 bases separating them. This chain's CDR3 is CASSLYGRGVENEQFF. Written as DNA, the CDR3 is TGTGCCAGCAGTTTATATGGCAGGGGGGTAGAAAATGAGCAGTTCTTC.